What follows are 5 T cell receptor beta chains derived from one specimen sequenced in a study of T cell repertoires in cytomegalovirus infection. TCRdb passed the reads through MiXCR, listing each CDR3 protein once. Altogether 100,000 or so distinct CDR3 sequences are present, over 40% being singletons, with the ten largest covering about two thirds. The antigens for these receptors are not known. This specimen was CD8+ T cells from cultured PBMCs, taken from culture after CMV antigen stimulation. All receptors come from a human donor in good health (CMV status not recorded). Some clones in this sample may be carry-over from other donors' samples.

This chain uses TRBV19 with TRBJ1-1; 7 bases line up with TRBD1. V lost 1 base to trimming and J lost 6 bases; unmatched junction nucleotides: 5. CDR1 and CDR2 (germline): LNHDA, SQIVND (reference sequence). The CDR3 runs to 14 residues. This chain's CDR3 is CASSIGGGAAEAFF. DNA for the CDR3: TGTGCCAGTAGTATAGGAGGGGGCGCGGCTGAAGCTTTCTTT. The full variable domain, with the rest looked up from reference TRBV19 and TRBJ1-1, is DGGITQSPKYLFRKEGQNVTLSCEQNLNHDAMYWYRQDPGQGLRLIYYSQIVNDFQKGDIAEGYSVSREKKESFPLTVTSAQKNPTAFYLCASSIGGGAAEAFFGQGTRLTVV.

The table lists this clonotype with many counts. This chain uses TRBV9 with TRBJ2-1; 7 bases are a match to TRBD1. The CDR3 length is 15 residues. Germline CDR1 and CDR2: SGDLS and YYNGEE. V trimming: 3 bases; J trimming: 0 bases; junction bases outside the gene matches: 3. The CDR3 sequence: CASSAGGSSYNEQFF. CDR3 bases: TGTGCCAGCAGCGCAGGGGGTAGCTCCTACAATGAGCAGTTCTTC.

This chain joins TRBV27 and TRBJ2-5, with D perhaps TRBD2 (5 bases). From germline, CDR1 is MNHEY and CDR2 SMNVEV (reference sequence). The CDR3 has 15 residues. V lost 5 bases, J lost 5 bases, and 18 bases lay in between. The CDR3 bases are TGTGCCAGCAGTCCGAACGACGGGATTAAGGAGACCCAGTACTTC. Translating gives CASSPNDGIKETQYF.

Only a few counts were recorded for this clonotype. The J gene is TRBJ2-2, the V gene TRBV6-1; 11 nucleotides match TRBD2. Germline CDR1 reads MNHNS; CDR2 reads SASEGT. V shed 0 bases, J shed 0 bases, and the junction held 12 bases outside the gene matches. The CDR3 is 21 residues long. CDR3 sequence reads: CASSEALPASGGRANTGELFF. CDR3 coding DNA: TGTGCCAGCAGTGAAGCGCTTCCGGCTAGCGGGGGGCGGGCGAACACCGGGGAGCTGTTTTTT.

A note on this clonotype: This may arise from a read error, as a much more abundant clone is one base away. The chain has TRBV7-6 and TRBJ2-2; D is possibly TRBD1 (6 bases). V lost 5 bases and J lost 5, with 12 bases in between. The germline V gene encodes CDR1 SGHVS and CDR2 FNYEAQ. This CDR3 is built from 14 residues. In DNA, the CDR3 is TGTGCCAGCAGCGCAGGGGTGGGAACCGGGGAGCTGTTTTTT. This encodes CASSAGVGTGELFF.